Listed below are T cell receptor beta chains from one sample, sequenced in a study of cytotoxic CD8 clonotypes in ibrutinib-treated CLL. Sequenced by immunoSEQ multiplex PCR; TCRdb stores in-frame clones only, minus some. The sample lists 35,000 to 55,000 clones; 55% to 80% were seen once. This specimen consisted of PBMCs, obtained after 12 months of ibrutinib treatment. The receptor source for this set is a human donor with chronic lymphocytic leukemia. Both conserved end residues are part of each CDR3. Each record gives: J gene, V gene, clone size, D gene, CDR3 DNA, CDR3 protein. A D gene is named only where the DNA matches it firmly. The size field is filled for only some rows; it gives once, few, many or a size class.

J: TRBJ2-7
V: TRBV25-1
size: -
D: -
DNA: TGTGCCAGCTATGGGGGATCCTCCTACGAGCAGTACTTC
CDR3: CASYGGSSYEQYF

J: TRBJ1-1
V: TRBV19
size: -
D: TRBD1
DNA: TGTGCCAGTAGTACGGCCCGACAGGGAGTGAACACTGAAGCTTTCTTT
CDR3: CASSTARQGVNTEAFF

J: TRBJ1-5
V: TRBV28
size: once
D: TRBD1
DNA: TGTGCCAGCAGTTTAACAACAGGGGCCACGGATCAGCCCCAGCATTTT
CDR3: CASSLTTGATDQPQHF

J: TRBJ2-7
V: TRBV6-6
size: few
D: TRBD1
DNA: TGTGCCAGCACCAAAGGGGGGACAGGGGCTGAGCAGTACTTC
CDR3: CASTKGGTGAEQYF

J: TRBJ1-1
V: TRBV7-3
size: -
D: -
DNA: TGTGCCAGCAGCCCGACAGGGAACACTGAAGCTTTCTTT
CDR3: CASSPTGNTEAFF

J: TRBJ2-3
V: TRBV4-1
size: -
D: TRBD2
DNA: TGCGCCAGCAGCCAAGGCCTAGCGGGGGGGGCGCAGTATTTT
CDR3: CASSQGLAGGAQYF

J: TRBJ2-3
V: TRBV6-6
size: -
D: TRBD1
DNA: TGTGCCAGCAGTTATGTTCAGGGGGTGGATACGCAGTATTTT
CDR3: CASSYVQGVDTQYF

J: TRBJ2-7
V: TRBV15
size: few
D: TRBD1
DNA: TGTGCCACCAGCAGAAAGGGGGCCCCCTACGAGCAGTACTTC
CDR3: CATSRKGAPYEQYF

J: TRBJ2-7
V: TRBV7-8
size: -
D: -
DNA: TGTGCCAGCAGCTTAGGGCAGTACGAGCAGTACTTC
CDR3: CASSLGQYEQYF

J: TRBJ1-3
V: TRBV2
size: -
D: -
DNA: TGTGCCAGCAGTGAAAACGGCAATACTGGAAACACCATATATTTT
CDR3: CASSENGNTGNTIYF

J: TRBJ2-1
V: TRBV28
size: -
D: TRBD2
DNA: TGTGCCAGCAGTTTTGCGGGAGGCGATGAGCAGTTCTTC
CDR3: CASSFAGGDEQFF

J: TRBJ1-6
V: TRBV11-2
size: few
D: -
DNA: TGTGCCAGCAGCCCGCAGGGTTATGGAGATTCACCCCTCCACTTT
CDR3: CASSPQGYGDSPLHF

J: TRBJ2-2
V: TRBV11-2
size: -
D: TRBD2
DNA: TGTGCCAGCAGCTCCTATAGCGGGGGGTTCGGGGAGCTGTTTTTT
CDR3: CASSSYSGGFGELFF

J: TRBJ2-5
V: TRBV7-3
size: few
D: TRBD2
DNA: TGTGCCAGCAGCACAAGCGGGAGTGAGACCCAGTACTTC
CDR3: CASSTSGSETQYF

J: TRBJ1-1
V: TRBV6-1
size: -
D: TRBD1
DNA: TGTGCCAGCAGGGGGACAGAGAACACTGAAGCTTTCTTT
CDR3: CASRGTENTEAFF